Listed below are T cell receptor beta chains from one sample, sequenced in a study of cytomegalovirus exposure and HLA in healthy donors. This table comes from immunoSEQ multiplex PCR, and its TCRdb copy is limited to in-frame clones, with some not included. The sample carries some 96,000 clones, around 60% recorded once. The material sequenced was PBMCs. Receptor source: a man in his sixties in good health and CMV-seronegative. Each CDR3 is given with its conserved first and last residue. D genes are given only for firm matches. Part of the rows lack a size; the others show once, few, many or a class for expanded clones.

clone_size | d_call | j_call | v_call | cdr3_nt | cdr3_aa
NA | NA | TRBJ2-5 | TRBV5-5 | TGTGCCAGCAGCTGGCGGCAGGGGCAAGAGACCCAGTACTTC | CASSWRQGQETQYF
few | TRBD1 | TRBJ1-6 | TRBV6-4 | TGTGCCAGCAGAGAAAGCAGGGGGCCGAATTCACCCCTCCACTTT | CASRESRGPNSPLHF
NA | NA | TRBJ2-4 | TRBV19 | TGTGCCAGTAGCACCCCGCTGAGAGCCAAAAACATTCAGTACTTC | CASSTPLRAKNIQYF
NA | NA | TRBJ2-3 | TRBV7-2 | TGTGCCAGCAGCTCTGACTTCGGAGATACGCAGTATTTT | CASSSDFGDTQYF
few | NA | TRBJ2-2 | TRBV21-1 | TGTGCCAGCAGCAAACCCCTGGACACCTCGAACACCGGGGAGCTGTTTTTT | CASSKPLDTSNTGELFF
NA | NA | TRBJ1-4 | TRBV11-3 | TGTGCCAGCGGCGGAGTATTCAGTGAAAAACTGTTTTTT | CASGGVFSEKLFF
NA | TRBD2 | TRBJ2-7 | TRBV9 | TGTGCCAGCAGCACCGGGACTAGCGGGGGTACATACGAGCAGTACTTC | CASSTGTSGGTYEQYF
NA | NA | TRBJ2-2 | TRBV2 | TGTGCCAGCAGTGATCGACCCCTAGGCATCGGGGAGCTGTTTTTT | CASSDRPLGIGELFF
NA | TRBD1 | TRBJ2-7 | TRBV2 | TGTGCCAGCAGTTTGACCTTGGACAGGGTATGGTACGAGCAGTACTTC | CASSLTLDRVWYEQYF
NA | NA | TRBJ1-1 | TRBV29-1 | TGCAGCGTCCGGGACACGTTGAACACTGAAGCTTTCTTT | CSVRDTLNTEAFF
NA | NA | TRBJ1-1 | TRBV5-1 | TGCGCCAGCAGCTTGTTCCGGGACAAAAGGAATGAAGCTTTCTTT | CASSLFRDKRNEAFF
NA | TRBD2 | TRBJ2-3 | TRBV10-1 | TGCGCCAGCAGTACGGGACTAGAAGTTGAACTGTATTTT | CASSTGLEVELYF
NA | NA | TRBJ1-2 | TRBV29-1 | TGCAGCGTTGAAGAAAGGGGGGGGGAGGCTGGCTACACCTTC | CSVEERGGEAGYTF
NA | TRBD2 | TRBJ2-3 | TRBV7-9 | TGTGCCAGCAGCTTAGGACTAGCGGGCCTGGCAGATACGCAGTATTTT | CASSLGLAGLADTQYF
NA | NA | TRBJ2-7 | TRBV6-5 | TGTGCCAGCAGTAAACTCTACGAGCAGTACTTC | CASSKLYEQYF
NA | NA | TRBJ1-1 | TRBV5-6 | TGTGCCAGCAGCGGGGGTGGGGGGGCAGGGGCTGAAGCTTTCTTT | CASSGGGGAGAEAFF
NA | NA | TRBJ1-1 | TRBV28 | TGTGCCAGCAGTTTATTTGGGCAGAGCACTGAAGCTTTCTTT | CASSLFGQSTEAFF
NA | TRBD2 | TRBJ2-3 | TRBV5-1 | TGCGCCAGCAGCTCTCTGGGCGGGCGGGGGAGTATCACAGATACGCAGTATTTT | CASSSLGGRGSITDTQYF
NA | TRBD2 | TRBJ2-5 | TRBV6-5 | TGTGCCAGCAGTGGCCGGGACTATGGAGAGACCCAGTACTTC | CASSGRDYGETQYF
few | NA | TRBJ1-1 | TRBV5-1 | TGCGCCAGCAGCTTGTTCGGCGGGAACACTGAAGCTTTCTTT | CASSLFGGNTEAFF
NA | TRBD1 | TRBJ1-2 | TRBV7-3 | TGTGCCAGCAGCCAGGGGGATGGCTACACCTTC | CASSQGDGYTF